This TCR beta chain was recovered during a study of control samples from healthy donors and cancer patients. CDR1 LNHDA and CDR2 SQIVND come from the germline V gene (reference sequence). The V and J ends lost 7 bases and 5 bases respectively, with 17 bases between them. The CDR3 runs to 14 residues. The method was immunoSEQ multiplex PCR; TCRdb's version includes in-frame clones alone and lacks a portion of them. In the table there are approximately 170,000 clones, around 90% of which are singletons. The sample holds many counts of this clone. The chain has TRBV19 and TRBJ1-1; D is uncertain. The sample comprised blood. The receptor comes from a woman in her forties or fifties in good health. The CDR3: CASKGLYGETEAFF. CDR3 bases: TGTGCCAGTAAGGGTTTGTACGGGGAGACTGAAGCTTTCTTT. Filled out from reference TRBV19 and TRBJ1-1, the complete variable domain reads DGGITQSPKYLFRKEGQNVTLSCEQNLNHDAMYWYRQDPGQGLRLIYYSQIVNDFQKGDIAEGYSVSREKKESFPLTVTSAQKNPTAFYLCASKGLYGETEAFFGQGTRLTVV.